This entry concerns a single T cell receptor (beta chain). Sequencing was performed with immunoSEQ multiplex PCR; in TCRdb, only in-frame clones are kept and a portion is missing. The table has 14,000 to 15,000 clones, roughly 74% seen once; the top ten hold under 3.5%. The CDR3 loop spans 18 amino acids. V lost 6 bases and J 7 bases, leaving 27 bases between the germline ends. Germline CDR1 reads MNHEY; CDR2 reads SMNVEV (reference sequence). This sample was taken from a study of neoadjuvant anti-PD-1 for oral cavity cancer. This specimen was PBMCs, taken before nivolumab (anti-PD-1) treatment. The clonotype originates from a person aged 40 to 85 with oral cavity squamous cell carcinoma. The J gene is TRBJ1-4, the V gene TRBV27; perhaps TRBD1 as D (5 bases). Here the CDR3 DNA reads TGTGCCAGCAGCCCACTGCCGGGACTCCCGTCGAGGGTTGAAAAACTGTTTTTT. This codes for CASSPLPGLPSRVEKLFF.